These 18 T cell receptor beta chains originate from one sample sequenced in a study of PD-1 blockade in classical Hodgkin lymphoma. Each patient experienced a relapse that followed autologous stem cell transplantation, and brentuximab vedotin exposure varied. Some clones are missing from TCRdb's copy, which holds only in-frame ones; the method was immunoSEQ multiplex PCR. The sample lists 50,000 to 75,000 clones, 80% to 90% occurring once. Sequencing used peripheral blood mononuclear cells (PBMCs), obtained at baseline. Receptors originate from a human donor with classical Hodgkin lymphoma.

CDR3 sequence: CASSLPYTGEDEQYF. DNA of the CDR3: TGTGCCAGCAGCCTACCATACACAGGGGAGGACGAGCAGTACTTC. This chain links TRBV6-6 with TRBJ2-7, with D perhaps TRBD1 (7 bases). V shed 6 bases and J shed 5 bases, with 20 bases lying between them. Germline V gene lookup returns CDR1 MNHNY and CDR2 SVGAGI (reference sequence). CDR3 length: 15 residues.

Points on this clone: One end of the junction is discordant with germline, which a read error may explain. The chain employs TRBV7-9 and TRBJ1-1, with 9 nucleotides matching TRBD1. The CDR3 has 12 residues. In germline, CDR1 is SEHNR, CDR2 FQNEAQ (reference sequence). CDR3 in DNA: TGTGCCAGCAGCTACCAAACAGGGGGCGCAGCCTTT. Protein product: CASSYQTGGAAF.

CDR3 DNA sequence: TGCGCCAGCACGATTGTTTTCGGGGGGGCCGGAGATACGCAGTATTTT. It is translated as CASTIVFGGAGDTQYF. J is TRBJ2-3 and V is TRBV5-1, with TRBD2 matching over 8 bases. Germline CDR1 is SGHRS and CDR2 is YFSETQ. The length of the CDR3 is 16 residues. V lost 6 bases and J lost 5; bases outside the gene matches: 14.

CDR3 in amino acids: CASSLVGSFQPQHF. As DNA, the CDR3 is TGTGCCAGCAGCTTAGTTGGGAGTTTTCAGCCCCAGCATTTT. The chain joins TRBV7-9 to TRBJ1-5; no clear D gene. The germline V and J ends were trimmed by 1 base and 6 bases, with 10 bases remaining between them. Germline assignment: CDR1 SEHNR and CDR2 FQNEAQ (reference sequence). The length of the CDR3 is 14 residues.

The chain links TRBV14 to TRBJ2-1; possibly TRBD1 for D (6 bases). Looked up from germline, CDR1 is SGHDN and CDR2 is FVKESK. The CDR3 consists of 15 residues. V lost 4 bases and J 3 bases, leaving 13 bases between the germline ends. DNA for the CDR3: TGTGCCAGCAGCCTATACAGGGTTCTCTACAATGAGCAGTTCTTC. It translates to CASSLYRVLYNEQFF.

Here the CDR3 reads CASSLVGSTDTQYF. In DNA, the CDR3 is TGTGCCAGCAGCTTGGTGGGTAGCACAGATACGCAGTATTTT. This rearrangement joins TRBV5-4 to TRBJ2-3; D is uncertain. There are 14 residues in the CDR3. Germline CDR1 reads SGHNT; CDR2 reads YYREEE (reference sequence). Between the trimmed V and J ends, which lost 0 bases and 0 bases, there was a span of 5 bases.

This chain connects TRBV7-6 to TRBJ2-5; D may be TRBD2 (5 bases). CDR3 length: 12 amino acids. CDR1 is SGHVS, CDR2 FNYEAQ, per germline. Trimming removed 5 bases from V and 1 base from J, with 5 bases in between. The chain's CDR3 is CASSRGQETQYF. The CDR3 DNA reads as TGTGCCAGCAGCCGGGGCCAAGAGACCCAGTACTTC.

The gene calls are TRBV30 and TRBJ2-7, with 9 bases aligning to TRBD1. The length of the CDR3 is 15 residues. V lost 3 bases to trimming and J lost 1 base; unmatched junction nucleotides: 7. CDR1 and CDR2 from the germline V gene are GTSNPN and SVGIG (reference sequence). The chain's CDR3 is CAWRGGTGLSYEQYF. The CDR3, as DNA: TGTGCCTGGAGGGGCGGGACAGGGTTATCCTACGAGCAGTACTTC. The whole variable domain, filled in from reference TRBV30 and TRBJ2-7, reads SQTIHQWPATLVQPVGSPLSLECTVEGTSNPNLYWYRQAAGRGLQLLFYSVGIGQISSEVPQNLSASRPQDRQFILSSKKLLLSDSGFYLCAWRGGTGLSYEQYFGPGTRLTVT.

V usage is TRBV30 and J usage is TRBJ1-5; D call uncertain. The V and J ends lost 5 bases and 3 bases respectively, with 11 bases between them. Germline V gene lookup returns CDR1 GTSNPN and CDR2 SVGIG (reference sequence). CDR3 length: 13 amino acids. The CDR3 is CAWGRGPNQPQHF. CDR3 DNA: TGTGCCTGGGGCCGGGGTCCCAATCAGCCCCAGCATTTT.

The chain combines TRBV5-4 with TRBJ2-5; 9 bases agree with TRBD2. V gave up 5 bases and J gave up 5 bases; unmatched junction bases: 7. This CDR3 is 14 amino acids long. Germline CDR1 and CDR2: SGHNT and YYREEE (reference sequence). CDR3 nucleotide sequence: TGTGCCAGCAGACCCCTAGCGGGGATGGAGACCCAGTACTTC. Translation gives CASRPLAGMETQYF.

This chain uses TRBV7-9 with TRBJ1-1; D uncertain. The CDR3 extends over 13 amino acids. Germline-derived CDR1 and CDR2 are SEHNR and FQNEAQ (reference sequence). V lost 10 bases and J lost 0, with 12 bases in between. Here the CDR3 DNA reads TGTGCCACCGGCACGACGATGAACACTGAAGCTTTCTTT. Amino acids: CATGTTMNTEAFF.

This clone was picked up a small number of times. The chain couples TRBV4-1 to TRBJ2-1, with 10 bases aligning to TRBD2. V shed 2 bases and J 12 bases; nucleotides not matched to a gene: 7. This CDR3 is 14 amino acids long. Germline CDR1 MGHRA, CDR2 YSYEKL. In nucleotides, the CDR3 is TGCGCCAGCAGCCAAACTAGCGGGGTTAGGGTGCAGTTCTTC. Amino acid sequence: CASSQTSGVRVQFF.

The V and J genes are TRBV5-1 and TRBJ2-5; D perhaps matches TRBD2 (6 bases). Between the trimmed V and J ends, which lost 7 bases and 2 bases, there was a span of 9 bases. This CDR3 contains 12 residues. From germline, CDR1 is SGHRS and CDR2 YFSETQ. The CDR3 region is CASGGVQETQYF. CDR3 coding DNA: TGCGCCAGCGGAGGGGTGCAAGAGACCCAGTACTTC.

A few counts support this clone. V and J are TRBV29-1 and TRBJ1-1, with D possibly being TRBD1 (5 bases). Trimming took off 4 bases at V and 7 bases at J, with 22 bases between the two ends. The germline CDR1 and CDR2 sequences are SQVTM and ANQGSEA. There are 15 residues in the CDR3. CDR3 in DNA: TGCAGCGTTGCATTGACTCCGGGACCATCTTTTGAAGCTTTCTTT. This sequence encodes CSVALTPGPSFEAFF.

The rearrangement links TRBV19 to TRBJ2-3; a weak D match, TRBD2 (6 bases). V lost 6 bases and J 2 bases, leaving 12 bases between the germline ends. The CDR3 covers 14 residues. CDR1 and CDR2 (germline): LNHDA, SQIVND (reference sequence). CDR3 in DNA: TGTGCCAGTAGCGCGGGGATAAACACAGATACGCAGTATTTT. As protein: CASSAGINTDTQYF. The complete variable domain, with remaining parts taken from reference TRBV19 and TRBJ2-3, reads DGGITQSPKYLFRKEGQNVTLSCEQNLNHDAMYWYRQDPGQGLRLIYYSQIVNDFQKGDIAEGYSVSREKKESFPLTVTSAQKNPTAFYLCASSAGINTDTQYFGPGTRLTVL.

The chain carries TRBV10-3 and TRBJ1-2; D might be TRBD1 (5 bases). Germline lookup yields CDR1 ENHRY and CDR2 SYGVKD. Trimming pared 11 bases from V and 4 bases from J, leaving 20 bases between. The CDR3 consists of 14 residues. The CDR3 DNA follows: TGTGCCGCAAACGTCCTGGGCGGGACCTATGGCTACACCTTC. Amino acid sequence: CAANVLGGTYGYTF.

The V gene is TRBV5-1, the J gene TRBJ2-1, with 16 bases fitting TRBD2. V shed 4 bases, J shed 7 bases, and the junction held 2 bases outside the gene matches. There are 15 residues in the CDR3. In germline, CDR1 is SGHRS, CDR2 YFSETQ. The CDR3 nucleotides are TGCGCCAGCAGCACGGGACTAGCGGGGGGGAATGAGCAGTTCTTC. The encoded protein is CASSTGLAGGNEQFF.

This chain uses TRBV7-8 with TRBJ2-7; a weak D match, TRBD2 (6 bases). This CDR3 is 13 amino acids long. Germline V CDR1 and CDR2: SGHVS, FQNEAQ. Trimming removed 3 bases from V and 2 bases from J, with 8 bases in between. Here the CDR3 DNA reads TGTGCCAGCAGCTTGGGGGGTACCTACGAGCAGTACTTC. This translates into CASSLGGTYEQYF.